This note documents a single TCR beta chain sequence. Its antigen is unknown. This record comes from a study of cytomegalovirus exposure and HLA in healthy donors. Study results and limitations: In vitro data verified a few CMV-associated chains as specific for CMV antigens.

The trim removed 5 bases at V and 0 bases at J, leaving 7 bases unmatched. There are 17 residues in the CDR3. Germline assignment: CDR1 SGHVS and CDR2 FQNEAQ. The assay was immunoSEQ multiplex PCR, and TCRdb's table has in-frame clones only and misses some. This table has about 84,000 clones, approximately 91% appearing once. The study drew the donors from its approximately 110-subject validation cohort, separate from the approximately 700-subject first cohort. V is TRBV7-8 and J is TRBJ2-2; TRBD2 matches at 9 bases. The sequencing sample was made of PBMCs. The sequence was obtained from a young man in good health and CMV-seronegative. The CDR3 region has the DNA TGTGCCAGCAGCCGGCGGGGGGGCGGGACGAACACCGGGGAGCTGTTTTTT. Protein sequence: CASSRRGGGTNTGELFF.